These 28 T cell receptor beta chains share one sample of origin, sequenced in a study of monozygotic twins with inflammatory bowel disease. After re-calling the 5' RACE reads, TCRdb lists one entry per CDR3 protein, DNA absent. The ten most abundant clones cover around 1.5% of a sample with 200,000 to 250,000 distinct CDR3 sequences. The sequenced sample consisted of blood. These TCRs come from a human donor with ulcerative colitis or Crohn's disease, or a healthy co-twin of an affected twin (not recorded which).

The J gene is TRBJ2-3, the V gene TRBV5-1; checking the TCRdb D call of TRBD1 is not possible without DNA. The CDR3 has 17 amino acids. The germline V gene encodes CDR1 SGHRS and CDR2 YFSETQ. CDR3 region: CASSAYTLDRDTDTQYF. The variable domain in full, completed from reference TRBV5-1 and TRBJ2-3, reads KAGVTQTPRYLIKTRGQQVTLSCSPISGHRSVSWYQQTPGQGLQFLFEYFSETQRNKGNFPGRFSGRQFSNSRSEMNVSTLELGDSALYLCASSAYTLDRDTDTQYFGPGTRLTVL.

V is TRBV5-1 and J is TRBJ2-5; TCRdb's D call of TRBD1 is untestable without DNA. The CDR3 runs to 14 residues. CDR1 and CDR2 (germline): SGHRS, YFSETQ. This CDR3 is CASSFVGEGETQYF.

The rearrangement joins TRBV20-1 to TRBJ1-4; lacking DNA, the TRBD1 call made by TCRdb goes unchecked. This CDR3 is built from 13 residues. CDR1 and CDR2 (germline): DFQATT, SNEGSKA (reference sequence). The CDR3 spells CSARGGAYEKLFF.

The chain recombines TRBV9 with TRBJ2-3; TCRdb's assignment of TRBD2 cannot be checked, as there is no DNA. The CDR3 is 16 amino acids. Germline V lookup: CDR1 SGDLS, CDR2 YYNGEE. CDR3 protein: CASNPKEGPRVGTQYF.

The V call is TRBV27, the J call TRBJ1-2; TCRdb proposes TRBD1, but this gene call is untestable without DNA. CDR1 MNHEY and CDR2 SMNVEV come from the germline V gene (reference sequence). This CDR3 region has 13 residues. The CDR3 sequence: CASSSTGAGGYTF.

The genes are TRBV18 and TRBJ2-7; TCRdb indicates TRBD2, and absent DNA this call remains unverified. The CDR3 spans 14 residues. Germline V gives CDR1 KGHSH, CDR2 LQKENI. CDR3 in amino acids: CASSREAGAYEQYF.

The V and J genes are TRBV5-6 and TRBJ2-7. The germline CDR1 and CDR2 sequences are SGHDT and YYEEEE. The CDR3 covers 12 residues. CDR3 protein: CASSTTAYEQYF.

The chain has TRBV24-1 and TRBJ2-3; lacking DNA, the TRBD2 call made by TCRdb goes unchecked. Germline-derived CDR1 and CDR2 are KGHDR and SFDVKD. The CDR3 length is 16 residues. The CDR3 here is CATSYTGGGAVDTQYF.

This chain uses TRBV4-1 with TRBJ1-6. The CDR3 sequence is 13 residues long. CDR1 and CDR2 from the germline V gene are MGHRA and YSYEKL. The CDR3 region is CASSAQYNSPLHF.

J is TRBJ1-4 and V is TRBV12-3 or TRBV12-4; TCRdb lists TRBD1, though no DNA is available to test this call. CDR3 size: 13 residues. The CDR3 here is CASTLHGGEKLFF.

The chain employs TRBV5-4 and TRBJ2-5; as DNA is missing, the TRBD2 call by TCRdb cannot be tested. This CDR3 region has 15 residues. The V gene's germline CDR1 is SGHNT and CDR2 YYREEE (reference sequence). This chain's CDR3 is CASCQPAGVQETQYF.

The V and J genes are TRBV10-3 and TRBJ1-1. Germline CDR1 and CDR2: ENHRY and SYGVKD. This CDR3 is 12 amino acids long. CDR3 sequence: CATQRWNTEAFF.

CDR3 sequence: CASSLLDRQYF. This chain links TRBV7-9 with TRBJ2-7. Germline loops: CDR1 SEHNR, CDR2 FQNEAQ (reference sequence). The CDR3 covers 11 residues.

V is TRBV5-6 and J is TRBJ1-5. The CDR3 consists of 15 residues. CDR1 is SGHDT and CDR2 is YYEEEE in the germline V gene. CDR3 residues: CASSFRGRKNQPQHF. The full variable domain, with the rest looked up from reference TRBV5-6 and TRBJ1-5, is DAGVTQSPTHLIKTRGQQVTLRCSPKSGHDTVSWYQQALGQGPQFIFQYYEEEERQRGNFPDRFSGHQFPNYSSELNVNALLLGDSALYLCASSFRGRKNQPQHFGDGTRLSIL.

The chain couples TRBV11-2 to TRBJ1-5; TCRdb selects TRBD1, and the lack of DNA leaves this call unchecked. The V gene's germline CDR1 is SGHAT and CDR2 FQNNGV. The CDR3 runs to 15 residues. CDR3 region: CASSLDWGGYQPQHF.

V usage is TRBV20-1 and J usage is TRBJ2-5. Germline assignment: CDR1 DFQATT and CDR2 SNEGSKA (reference sequence). This CDR3 has 13 amino acids. This chain's CDR3 is CSAPDVGVETQYF.

The chain couples TRBV20-1 to TRBJ1-5. In germline, CDR1 is DFQATT, CDR2 SNEGSKA (reference sequence). The CDR3 is 12 amino acids. The chain's CDR3 is CSAENSNQPQHF.

The rearrangement joins TRBV6-5 to TRBJ2-6; without DNA, the TCRdb call of TRBD2 cannot be checked. Germline V gene data show CDR1 as MNHEY and CDR2 as SVGAGI. This CDR3 has 17 residues. This CDR3 is CASSYRQALSGANVLTF.

The chain is built from TRBV24-1 and TRBJ2-1; the TRBD1 assignment by TCRdb is unverifiable without DNA. The CDR3 runs to 13 residues. From germline, CDR1 is KGHDR and CDR2 SFDVKD. CDR3 protein: CATSEGDRVSAFF.

The chain links TRBV5-1 to TRBJ2-7; TCRdb proposes TRBD2, but this gene call is untestable without DNA. The CDR3 covers 16 residues. Germline CDR1 is SGHRS and CDR2 is YFSETQ. The CDR3 protein is CASSLTSGGFSYEQYF.

The chain uses TRBV12-3 or TRBV12-4 and TRBJ1-4; there is no DNA to check the TCRdb D call of TRBD1. This CDR3 comprises 12 residues. The CDR3 here is CASSRDYEKLFF.

The rearrangement joins TRBV19 to TRBJ1-2; there is no DNA to check the TCRdb D call of TRBD1. CDR1 and CDR2 (germline): LNHDA, SQIVND (reference sequence). This CDR3 is built from 15 residues. This CDR3 is CASSPRVGSNYGYTF.

This sequence joins TRBV24-1 and TRBJ1-2; TCRdb's D call of TRBD1 is untestable without DNA. The CDR3 length is 13 residues. Per germline, CDR1 KGHDR and CDR2 SFDVKD. The CDR3 region is CATGTNSNYGYTF.

V and J are TRBV5-1 and TRBJ2-5; TCRdb's D call, TRBD1, is unchecked because there is no DNA. Per the germline V gene, CDR1 is SGHRS and CDR2 is YFSETQ. CDR3 length equals 14 residues. CDR3 amino acids: CASTGTGWQETQYF.

This chain connects TRBV24-1 to TRBJ1-5. The CDR3 extends over 18 amino acids. Germline CDR1 KGHDR, CDR2 SFDVKD. This CDR3 is CATSDGGLGVNSNQPQHF.

This chain connects TRBV12-3 or TRBV12-4 to TRBJ1-2; the TRBD1 assignment by TCRdb is unverifiable without DNA. The length of the CDR3 is 12 residues. CDR3: CASSWGAYGYTF.

This chain links TRBV4-1 with TRBJ2-2; TCRdb lists TRBD2, though no DNA is available to test this call. CDR1 is MGHRA and CDR2 is YSYEKL in the germline V gene. The CDR3 extends over 20 amino acids. This chain's CDR3 is CASSQDRLAGGLTNTGELFF.

The J gene is TRBJ1-1, the V gene TRBV20-1; TCRdb calls TRBD1, which cannot be checked without DNA. The CDR3 totals 18 residues. The germline gives CDR1 DFQATT, CDR2 SNEGSKA (reference sequence). The CDR3 here is CSASPIFGAQRLNTEAFF.